The TCR beta chain under discussion was sequenced for a study of Ad26.COV2.S vaccination and SARS-CoV-2 variants. Measured with immunoSEQ multiplex PCR; TCRdb has only the in-frame clones, and not every one. The sample holds about 330,000 clones, 85% to 90% seen once. Treatment denoted: around 19 received Ad26.COV2.S at low or high dose, single or two shots; about 5 received placebo; per-sample allocation not given. The study sampled participants on day 63 after the first vaccine or placebo injection. It was an adult aged 18-55 years in Boston who was the donor. The sequence was obtained from a person aged 18-60 years who received the Ad26.COV2.S COVID-19 vaccine or a placebo. The sequenced sample was peripheral blood, obtained in a trial of Ad26.COV2.S vaccine versus placebo.

The CDR3 sequence: CASSDGLAGPLTDTQYF. The CDR3 DNA reads as TGTGCCAGCAGTGATGGACTAGCGGGACCTTTAACAGATACGCAGTATTTT. This chain uses TRBV6-1 with TRBJ2-3; 12 bases line up with TRBD2. Trimming cost V 3 bases and J 3 bases; bases outside gene matches: 7. CDR3 length equals 17 residues. CDR1 is MNHNS and CDR2 is SASEGT in the germline V gene.